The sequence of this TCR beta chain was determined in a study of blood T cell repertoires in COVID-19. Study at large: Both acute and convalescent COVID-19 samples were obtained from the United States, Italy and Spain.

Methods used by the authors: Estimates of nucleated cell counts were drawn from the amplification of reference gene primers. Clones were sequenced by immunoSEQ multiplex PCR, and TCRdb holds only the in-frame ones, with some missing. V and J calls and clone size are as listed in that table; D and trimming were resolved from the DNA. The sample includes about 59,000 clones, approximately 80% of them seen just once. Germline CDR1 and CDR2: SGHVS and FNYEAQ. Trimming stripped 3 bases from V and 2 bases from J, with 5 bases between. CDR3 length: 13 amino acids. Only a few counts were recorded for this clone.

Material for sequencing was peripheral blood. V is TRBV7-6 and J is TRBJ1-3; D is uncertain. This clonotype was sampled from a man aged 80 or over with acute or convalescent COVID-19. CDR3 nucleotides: TGTGCCAGCAGCTTGGCGGCTGGAAACACCATATATTTT. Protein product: CASSLAAGNTIYF.